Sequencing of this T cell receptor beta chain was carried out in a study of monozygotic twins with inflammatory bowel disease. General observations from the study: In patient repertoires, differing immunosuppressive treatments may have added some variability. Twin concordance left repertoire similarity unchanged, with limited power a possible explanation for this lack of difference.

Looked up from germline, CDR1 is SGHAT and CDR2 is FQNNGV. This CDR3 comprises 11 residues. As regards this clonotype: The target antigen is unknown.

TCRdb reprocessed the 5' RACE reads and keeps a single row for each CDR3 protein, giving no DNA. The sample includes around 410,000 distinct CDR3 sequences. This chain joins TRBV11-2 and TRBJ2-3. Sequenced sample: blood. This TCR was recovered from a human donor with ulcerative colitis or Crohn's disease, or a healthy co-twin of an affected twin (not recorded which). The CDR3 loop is CASSATDTQYF. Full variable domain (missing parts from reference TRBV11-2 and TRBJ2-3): EAGVAQSPRYKIIEKRQSVAFWCNPISGHATLYWYQQILGQGPKLLIQFQNNGVVDDSQLPKDRFSAERLKGVDSTLKIQPAKLEDSAVYLCASSATDTQYFGPGTRLTVL.